The source of this TCR beta chain is a study of cytomegalovirus exposure and HLA in healthy donors. Study findings and constraints: Reported results showed that the classifier diagnosed cytomegalovirus status with high specificity and sensitivity. Specificity for CMV antigens was confirmed in vitro for a few of the CMV-associated chains.

About this clone: Antigen specificity is unknown.

This CDR3 has 15 residues. Germline lookup yields CDR1 MGHRA and CDR2 YSYEKL. V lost 4 bases, J lost 0 bases, and 1 base stayed unmatched. The PCR made use of 60 Vbeta and 13 Jbeta primers. The method was immunoSEQ multiplex PCR; TCRdb's version includes in-frame clones alone and lacks a portion of them. This table has 100,000 to 120,000 clones, over 75% appearing once. V usage is TRBV4-1 and J usage is TRBJ1-5, with 9 bases matching TRBD1. The receptor was isolated from a woman in her thirties or forties in good health and CMV-seropositive. The sample comprised PBMCs. CDR3 residues: CASSPTGGSNQPQHF. DNA for the CDR3: TGCGCCAGCAGCCCGACAGGGGGTAGCAATCAGCCCCAGCATTTT.